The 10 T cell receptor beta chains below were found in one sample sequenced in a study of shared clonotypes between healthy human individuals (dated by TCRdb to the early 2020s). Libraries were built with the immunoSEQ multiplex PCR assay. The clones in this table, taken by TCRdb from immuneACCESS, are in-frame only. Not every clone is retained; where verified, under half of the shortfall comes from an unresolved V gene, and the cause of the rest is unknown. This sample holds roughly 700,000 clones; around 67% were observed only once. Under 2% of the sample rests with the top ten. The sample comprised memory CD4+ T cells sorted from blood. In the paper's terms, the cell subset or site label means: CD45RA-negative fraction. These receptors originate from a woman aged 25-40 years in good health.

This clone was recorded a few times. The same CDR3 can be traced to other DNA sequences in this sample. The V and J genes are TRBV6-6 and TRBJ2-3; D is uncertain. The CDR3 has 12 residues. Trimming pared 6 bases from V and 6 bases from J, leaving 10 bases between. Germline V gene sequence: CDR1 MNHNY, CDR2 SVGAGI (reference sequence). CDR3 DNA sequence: TGTGCCAGCAGCTACGGACCGGATACGCAGTATTTT. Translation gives CASSYGPDTQYF.

The CDR3 coding sequence is TGTGCCAGCAGCCTTTTGGGAACAGGGGATGTACGGGGAACTGAAGCTTTCTTT. It translates to CASSLLGTGDVRGTEAFF. The chain recombines TRBV28 with TRBJ1-1, with 7 bases lining up with TRBD1. CDR3 length: 18 amino acids. With V trimmed by 6 bases and J by 5 bases, 21 bases remained unmatched. The germline V gene encodes CDR1 MDHEN and CDR2 SYDVKM.

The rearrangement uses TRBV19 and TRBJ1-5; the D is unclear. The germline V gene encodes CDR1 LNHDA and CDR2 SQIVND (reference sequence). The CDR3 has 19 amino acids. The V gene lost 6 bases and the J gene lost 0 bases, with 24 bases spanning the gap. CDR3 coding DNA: TGTGCCAGTAGCTTCGGCATCCTCGTTCAACCCCTTAGCAATCAGCCCCAGCATTTT. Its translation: CASSFGILVQPLSNQPQHF.

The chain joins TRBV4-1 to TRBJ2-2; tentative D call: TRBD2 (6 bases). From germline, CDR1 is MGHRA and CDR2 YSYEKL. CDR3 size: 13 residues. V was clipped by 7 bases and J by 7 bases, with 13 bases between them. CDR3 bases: TGCGCCAGCATGGGCGGGATTAGCGGGGAGCTGTTTTTT. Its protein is CASMGGISGELFF.

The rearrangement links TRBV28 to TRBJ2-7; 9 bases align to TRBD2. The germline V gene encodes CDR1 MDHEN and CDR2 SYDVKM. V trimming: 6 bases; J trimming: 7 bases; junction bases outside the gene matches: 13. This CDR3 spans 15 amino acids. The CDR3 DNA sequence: TGTGCCAGCAGCCCTGTAAGGGCGGGAGGGTGGGAGCAGTACTTC. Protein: CASSPVRAGGWEQYF.

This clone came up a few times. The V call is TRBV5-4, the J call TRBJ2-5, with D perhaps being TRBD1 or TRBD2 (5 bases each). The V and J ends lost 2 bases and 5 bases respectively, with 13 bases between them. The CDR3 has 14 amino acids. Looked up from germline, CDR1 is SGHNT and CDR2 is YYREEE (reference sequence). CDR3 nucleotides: TGTGCCAGCAGCTTCCCCGTGGGGGATGAGACCCAGTACTTC. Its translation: CASSFPVGDETQYF. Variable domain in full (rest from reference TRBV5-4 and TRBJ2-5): ETGVTQSPTHLIKTRGQQVTLRCSSQSGHNTVSWYQQALGQGPQFIFQYYREEENGRGNFPPRFSGLQFPNYSSELNVNALELDDSALYLCASSFPVGDETQYFGPGTRLLVL.

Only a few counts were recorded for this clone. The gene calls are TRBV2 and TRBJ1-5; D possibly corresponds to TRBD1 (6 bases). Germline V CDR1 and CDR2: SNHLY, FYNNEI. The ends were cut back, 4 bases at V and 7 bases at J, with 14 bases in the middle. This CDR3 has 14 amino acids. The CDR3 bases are TGTGCCAGCAGTGCGGACAGCTCCGACCAGCCCCAGCATTTT. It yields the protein CASSADSSDQPQHF.

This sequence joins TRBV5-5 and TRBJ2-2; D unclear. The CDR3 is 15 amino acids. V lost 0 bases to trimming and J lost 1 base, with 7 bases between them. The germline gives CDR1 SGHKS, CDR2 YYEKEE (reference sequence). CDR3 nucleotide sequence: TGTGCCAGCAGCTTGGGCCATATGAACACCGGGGAGCTGTTTTTT. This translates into CASSLGHMNTGELFF.

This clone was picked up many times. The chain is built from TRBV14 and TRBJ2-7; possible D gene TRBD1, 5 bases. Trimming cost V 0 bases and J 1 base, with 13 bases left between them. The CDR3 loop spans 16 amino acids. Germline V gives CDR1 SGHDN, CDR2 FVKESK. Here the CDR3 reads CASSQDRQGYSYEQYF. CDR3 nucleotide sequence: TGTGCCAGCAGCCAAGATCGCCAGGGCTATTCCTACGAGCAGTACTTC.

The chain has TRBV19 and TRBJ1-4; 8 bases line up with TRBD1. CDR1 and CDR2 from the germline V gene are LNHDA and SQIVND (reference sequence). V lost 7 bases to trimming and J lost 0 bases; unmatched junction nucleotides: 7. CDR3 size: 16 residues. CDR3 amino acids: CASIRTGTPTNEKLFF. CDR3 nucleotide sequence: TGTGCCAGTATCAGGACAGGGACCCCAACTAATGAAAAACTGTTTTTT.